This T cell receptor (beta chain) was captured by sequencing in a study of T cell repertoires in cytomegalovirus infection. On the study more broadly: Signatures in public TCR beta sequences pointed to both CMV infection and matching HLA type.

Of note for this clonotype: The antigen is undetermined.

The study's findings and limits: Predominance within the ex vivo response was attributable to HLA-C-restricted CMV-specific TCR beta clonotypes.

TCRdb passed the reads through MiXCR, listing each CDR3 protein once. The sample has about 570,000 distinct CDR3 sequences, roughly 43% seen once. Sequencing was performed on cultured PBMCs, taken from culture after CMV antigen stimulation. The source is a human donor in good health (CMV status not recorded). Some clones in this sample may be carry-over from other donors' samples.

The CDR3 DNA reads as TGCGCCAGCAGCCCCACAGGGGCGGAGGATGAAGCTTTCTTT. Translated, it gives CASSPTGAEDEAFF. The chain carries TRBV4-1 and TRBJ1-1, with 7 bases lining up with TRBD1. The CDR3 is made up of 14 amino acids. V lost 4 bases and J lost 7; bases outside the gene matches: 9. Germline V gene lookup returns CDR1 MGHRA and CDR2 YSYEKL.